This passage covers 21 T cell receptor beta chains from one sample sequenced in a study of T cells after yellow fever vaccination. TCRdb used MiXCR to reprocess the 5' RACE reads, holding one entry per CDR3 protein. The data show over 130,000 distinct CDR3 sequences, about 8% seen once. This specimen was CD4+ T cells sorted from PBMCs, taken 5 days after the yellow fever booster vaccination. These receptor sequences come from a man between 25 and 39 years old who received the YFV17D yellow fever vaccine.

J is TRBJ2-4 and V is TRBV5-4; 8 nucleotides match TRBD1. The CDR3 has 13 amino acids. Germline loops: CDR1 SGHNT, CDR2 YYREEE (reference sequence). The ends lost 4 bases at V and 6 bases at J; junction bases unmatched: 3. The CDR3 DNA reads TGTGCCAGCAGCATCGACAGGGGAAACATTCAGTACTTC. Amino acids: CASSIDRGNIQYF.

Comment on this clonotype: A much larger clone lies one base from this, so it may be a read error. V is TRBV4-3 and J is TRBJ2-1; D gene ambiguous. The V end was cut by 0 bases, the J end by 10 bases, with 13 bases between. The CDR3 spans 14 residues. CDR1 LGHNA and CDR2 YSLEER come from the germline V gene. The CDR3 sequence: CASSQDFALREQFF. The DNA for the CDR3 is TGCGCCAGCAGCCAAGATTTCGCCCTTAGGGAGCAGTTCTTC.

This clonotype was seen many times. The rearrangement joins TRBV28 to TRBJ2-1, with 9 bases identical to TRBD2. CDR1 and CDR2 from the germline V gene are MDHEN and SYDVKM. Trimming removed 5 bases from V and 7 bases from J; junction bases left unmatched: 12. This CDR3 spans 16 amino acids. CDR3 sequence: CASSTPSGKGRNEQFF. CDR3 DNA sequence: TGTGCCAGCAGTACGCCTAGCGGGAAGGGTAGAAATGAGCAGTTCTTC.

There are many counts of this clonotype. This chain uses TRBV2 with TRBJ1-1; no clear D gene. This CDR3 is built from 13 residues. CDR1 and CDR2 from the germline V gene are SNHLY and FYNNEI. V gave up 9 bases and J gave up 4 bases, with 15 bases separating them. This CDR3 is CARRPHPGTEAFF. Written as DNA, the CDR3 is TGTGCCAGGCGGCCCCACCCTGGCACTGAAGCTTTCTTT.

This clonotype was counted many times. The rearrangement links TRBV6-1 to TRBJ2-3, with TRBD2 identical over 8 bases. Germline V gene data show CDR1 as MNHNS and CDR2 as SASEGT. J lost 3 bases, V lost 6 bases, and 2 bases had no gene match. There are 13 residues in the CDR3. CDR3 amino acids: CASSTSGTDTQYF. Here the CDR3 DNA reads TGTGCCAGCAGCACTAGCGGAACAGATACGCAGTATTTT.

This clonotype was counted many times. The rearrangement links TRBV30 to TRBJ2-1; 8 nucleotides match TRBD1. This CDR3 has 12 residues. V dropped 4 bases and J dropped 11; count of bases not matched to a gene: 7. Germline lookup yields CDR1 GTSNPN and CDR2 SVGIG (reference sequence). In nucleotides, the CDR3 is TGTGCCTGGAATCCCGGACAGGGAAAGCAGTTCTTC. Amino acid sequence: CAWNPGQGKQFF.

In this sample, this clonotype turned up many times. This chain links TRBV3-1 with TRBJ2-1; D uncertain. V was cut by 1 base and J by 10 bases, with 11 bases left in between. Germline assignment: CDR1 LGHDT and CDR2 YNNKEL (reference sequence). The CDR3 has 13 amino acids. The CDR3 protein is CASSQVSQEEQFF. The CDR3 DNA follows: TGTGCCAGCAGCCAAGTCAGCCAGGAGGAGCAGTTCTTC.

This clonotype has ten or more counts. The V gene is TRBV7-6, the J gene TRBJ2-7, with D possibly called TRBD1 or TRBD2 (7 bases each). The V gene lost 1 base and the J gene lost 0 bases, with 13 bases spanning the gap. The CDR3 is made up of 16 amino acids. CDR1 is SGHVS, CDR2 FNYEAQ, per germline. The DNA for the CDR3 is TGTGCCAGCAGCTTAGTCCAGGGGGGGAGCTCCTACGAGCAGTACTTC. Translating gives CASSLVQGGSSYEQYF.

This clonotype came up a few times. The chain couples TRBV5-4 to TRBJ2-5, with TRBD2 matching over 9 bases. Unmatched junction bases numbered 7, after V lost 0 bases and J lost 4 bases. Germline lookup yields CDR1 SGHNT and CDR2 YYREEE (reference sequence). The CDR3 is 16 amino acids. In DNA form, the CDR3 reads TGTGCCAGCAGCTTGGAGGGCGGGAGGGTACTAGAGACCCAGTACTTC. Residues: CASSLEGGRVLETQYF. The full variable domain, its missing parts supplied by reference TRBV5-4 and TRBJ2-5, is ETGVTQSPTHLIKTRGQQVTLRCSSQSGHNTVSWYQQALGQGPQFIFQYYREEENGRGNFPPRFSGLQFPNYSSELNVNALELDDSALYLCASSLEGGRVLETQYFGPGTRLLVL.

This clonotype appeared many times. This rearrangement joins TRBV6-1 to TRBJ2-3; the D call may be TRBD1 or TRBD2 (5 bases each). Germline-derived CDR1 and CDR2 are MNHNS and SASEGT. The CDR3 extends over 15 amino acids. V was trimmed by 7 bases and J by 1 base, leaving 15 bases between them. The CDR3 reads CASNKPGRGTDTQYF. As DNA, the CDR3 is TGTGCCAGCAACAAGCCGGGACGGGGCACAGATACGCAGTATTTT.

This clonotype was seen ten or more times. The chain links TRBV20-1 to TRBJ1-5; the match to TRBD1 covers 7 bases. This CDR3 comprises 14 residues. From germline, CDR1 is DFQATT and CDR2 SNEGSKA (reference sequence). Unmatched junction bases numbered 6, after V lost 1 base and J lost 6 bases. CDR3: CSARVGSGGQPQHF. CDR3 DNA: TGCAGTGCTAGAGTAGGATCAGGGGGTCAGCCCCAGCATTTT.

This clonotype was counted only a few times. V and J are TRBV29-1 and TRBJ1-1; D ambiguous. CDR1 SQVTM and CDR2 ANQGSEA come from the germline V gene. This CDR3 comprises 11 residues. The germline V and J ends were trimmed by 6 bases and 3 bases, with 8 bases remaining between them. The CDR3 loop reads CSVRGDTEAFF. The CDR3 DNA reads as TGCAGCGTGAGAGGCGACACTGAAGCTTTCTTT.

This clonotype has a count of ten or more. This chain's CDR3 is CSVRTSGRNNEQFF. The CDR3 DNA is TGCAGCGTTAGAACTAGCGGGAGGAACAATGAGCAGTTCTTC. This chain joins TRBV29-1 and TRBJ2-1; 12 positions match TRBD2. Trimming took 5 bases from V and 5 from J; bases not matched to a gene: 4. CDR3 size: 14 residues. Germline CDR1 is SQVTM and CDR2 is ANQGSEA.

This clonotype occurred many times. V usage is TRBV24-1 and J usage is TRBJ2-1, with 9 bases aligning to TRBD1. The CDR3 length is 16 residues. The J segment lost 4 bases and the V segment lost 3 bases, leaving 6 bases of the junction unmatched. Germline CDR1 and CDR2: KGHDR and SFDVKD. CDR3 bases: TGTGCCACCAGTGATCCCCGGGACAGGGTTTACAATGAGCAGTTCTTC. It codes for CATSDPRDRVYNEQFF.

This clonotype showed up many times. V usage is TRBV5-1 and J usage is TRBJ2-5; tentatively, D is TRBD1 (6 bases). The CDR3 has 14 residues. Looked up from germline, CDR1 is SGHRS and CDR2 is YFSETQ. V gave up 4 bases and J gave up 2 bases, with 12 bases separating them. As DNA, the CDR3 is TGCGCCAGCAGCGCGCCGGGACAACAAGAGACCCAGTACTTC. Translated, it gives CASSAPGQQETQYF.

In this sample, this clonotype turned up many times. The chain couples TRBV29-1 to TRBJ1-1; weak D call: TRBD1 (5 bases). Trimming removed 4 bases at V and 4 bases at J, with 13 bases between. Germline CDR1 is SQVTM and CDR2 is ANQGSEA. The CDR3 has 13 residues. In nucleotides, the CDR3 is TGCAGCGTTGGCGGGGGGGGGAGCACTGAAGCTTTCTTT. This gives the protein CSVGGGGSTEAFF.

This clonotype has at least ten counts. The J gene is TRBJ2-5, the V gene TRBV20-1; D remains ambiguous. Trimming pared 5 bases from V and 1 base from J, leaving 14 bases between. Germline V gives CDR1 DFQATT, CDR2 SNEGSKA (reference sequence). The CDR3 loop spans 14 amino acids. The CDR3 sequence: CSAPRLQSQETQYF. The DNA of the CDR3 is TGCAGTGCTCCCCGCTTGCAGTCCCAAGAGACCCAGTACTTC.

In its sample, this clonotype was seen many times. This rearrangement joins TRBV5-1 to TRBJ2-5, with D perhaps TRBD1 or TRBD2 (6 bases each). Trimming cost V 3 bases and J 4 bases, with 7 bases left between them. CDR3 length equals 12 residues. Per the germline V gene, CDR1 is SGHRS and CDR2 is YFSETQ. CDR3: CASSSGAETQYF. The DNA for the CDR3 is TGCGCCAGCAGCTCGGGGGCAGAGACCCAGTACTTC.

Points on this clonotype: This sequence may be a read error, since a much larger clone differs from it by one base. The chain combines TRBV11-2 with TRBJ2-2; D call uncertain. Germline-derived CDR1 and CDR2 are SGHAT and FQNNGV. The CDR3 contains 13 residues. Trimming took off 6 bases at V and 3 bases at J, with 8 bases between the two ends. The DNA of the CDR3 is TGTGCCAGCAGTCTGATGGACACCGGGGAGCTGTTTTTT. Amino acid sequence: CASSLMDTGELFF.

In regard to this clonotype: A clone one base away is much larger, so this may be a read error. DNA of the CDR3: TGTGCCAGCACTCCCCGTTGTGGTGAGCAGTTCTTC. It codes for CASTPRCGEQFF. This chain uses TRBV12-3 or TRBV12-4 with TRBJ2-1; D not certain. The CDR3 spans 12 residues. The V gene lost 7 bases and the J gene lost 9 bases, with 13 bases spanning the gap.

This clonotype appeared many times. The CDR3: CASSPQELYGYTF. The CDR3 region has the DNA TGTGCCAGCAGCCCCCAGGAACTCTATGGCTACACCTTC. The rearrangement links TRBV7-2 to TRBJ1-2; D is undetermined. Germline V gene data show CDR1 as SGHTA and CDR2 as FQGNSA. The CDR3 covers 13 residues. Between the trimmed V and J ends, which lost 5 bases and 4 bases, there was a span of 11 bases. Together with reference TRBV7-2 and TRBJ1-2, the CDR3 gives the full variable domain: GAGVSQSPSNKVTEKGKDVELRCDPISGHTALYWYRQSLGQGLEFLIYFQGNSAPDKSGLPSDRFSAERTGGSVSTLTIQRTQQEDSAVYLCASSPQELYGYTFGSGTRLTVV.